This TCR beta chain was sequenced for a study of cytomegalovirus exposure and HLA in healthy donors. PCR employed 60 Vbeta and 13 Jbeta primers. Generated by immunoSEQ multiplex PCR, the TCRdb table keeps only in-frame clones and is missing some. The sample lists about 55,000 clones, 77% occurring once. Remarks on this clone: Its antigen is not known.

The CDR3 has 11 amino acids. Germline CDR1 is DFQATT and CDR2 is SNEGSKA (reference sequence). Trimming removed 2 bases at V and 6 bases at J, with 5 bases between. Overall study findings and caveats: A later analysis linked a missense variant in DCLRE1C to the trimming of TCR beta V and J genes.

Sequencing was carried out using PBMCs. This TCR was sampled from a female donor in good health and CMV-seronegative. This sequence joins TRBV20-1 and TRBJ2-4; D is uncertain. The CDR3 loop reads CSARTGNIQYF. The CDR3 DNA follows: TGCAGTGCTAGAACCGGAAACATTCAGTACTTC.